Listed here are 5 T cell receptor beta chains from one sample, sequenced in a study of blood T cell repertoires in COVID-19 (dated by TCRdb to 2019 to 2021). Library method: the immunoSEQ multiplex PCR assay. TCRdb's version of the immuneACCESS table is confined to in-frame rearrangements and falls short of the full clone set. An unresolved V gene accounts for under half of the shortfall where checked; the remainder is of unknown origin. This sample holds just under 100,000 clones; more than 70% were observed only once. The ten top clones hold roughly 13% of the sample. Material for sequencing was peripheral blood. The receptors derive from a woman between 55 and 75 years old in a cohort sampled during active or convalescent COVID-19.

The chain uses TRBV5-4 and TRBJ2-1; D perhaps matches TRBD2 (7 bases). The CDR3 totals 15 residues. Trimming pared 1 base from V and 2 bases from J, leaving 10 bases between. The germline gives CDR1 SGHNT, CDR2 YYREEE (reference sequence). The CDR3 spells CASSLQGGAYNEQFF. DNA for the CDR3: TGTGCCAGCAGCTTGCAAGGGGGGGCCTACAATGAGCAGTTCTTC.

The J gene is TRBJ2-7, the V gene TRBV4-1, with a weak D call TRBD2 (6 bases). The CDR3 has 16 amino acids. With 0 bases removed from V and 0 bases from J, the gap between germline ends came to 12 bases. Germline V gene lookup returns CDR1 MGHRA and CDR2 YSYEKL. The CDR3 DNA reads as TGCGCCAGCAGCCAAGATTGGGCGGGAAGCTCCTACGAGCAGTACTTC. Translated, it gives CASSQDWAGSSYEQYF.

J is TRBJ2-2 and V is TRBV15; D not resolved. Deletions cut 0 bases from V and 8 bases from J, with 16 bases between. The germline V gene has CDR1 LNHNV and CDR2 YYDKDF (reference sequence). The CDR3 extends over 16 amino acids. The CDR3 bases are TGTGCCACCAGCAGAGACGCGGCCGGCGGCGGTGGGGAGCTGTTTTTT. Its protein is CATSRDAAGGGGELFF.

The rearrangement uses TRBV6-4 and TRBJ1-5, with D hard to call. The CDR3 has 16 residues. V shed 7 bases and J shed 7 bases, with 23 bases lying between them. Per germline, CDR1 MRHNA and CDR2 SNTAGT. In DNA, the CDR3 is TGTGCCAGCATTTGCCGGGTAGGAAAGTACTGCCAGCCCCAGCATTTT. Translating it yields CASICRVGKYCQPQHF.

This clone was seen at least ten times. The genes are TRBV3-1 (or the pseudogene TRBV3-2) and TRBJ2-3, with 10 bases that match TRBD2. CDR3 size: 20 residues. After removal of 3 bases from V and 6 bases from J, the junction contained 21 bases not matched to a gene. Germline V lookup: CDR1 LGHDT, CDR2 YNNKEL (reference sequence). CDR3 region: CASSHIRSGGAFLRADTQYF. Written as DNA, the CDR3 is TGTGCCAGCAGCCACATCCGCAGCGGGGGGGCTTTTCTTAGGGCGGATACGCAGTATTTT.